The clone carrying this TCR beta chain was seen once. The data were taken from a study of blood T cell repertoires in COVID-19. V trimming: 5 bases; J trimming: 5 bases; junction bases outside the gene matches: 7. CDR1 is SEHNR, CDR2 FQNEAQ, per germline (reference sequence). The CDR3 is 15 residues long. Original processing notes: By means of reference gene primer amplification, nucleated cell counts were estimated. Sequencing used immunoSEQ multiplex PCR; TCRdb keeps in-frame clones, though not all of them. V and J calls and clone size are as listed in that table; D and trimming were resolved from the DNA. This sample has under 200,000 clones, with 90% found just once.

The TCR was taken from a man aged 45-65 years with acute or convalescent COVID-19. This chain joins TRBV7-9 and TRBJ2-1; TRBD1 agrees at 9 bases. The material sequenced was peripheral blood. The CDR3 here is CASSPRTGVDNEQFF. Written as DNA, the CDR3 is TGTGCCAGCAGCCCCAGGACAGGGGTTGACAATGAGCAGTTCTTC.